This T cell receptor beta chain comes out of a study of cytomegalovirus exposure and HLA in healthy donors. Across the whole study: From donors who were HLA-typed, an early data release held around 80 million unique TCRs.

The PCR made use of 60 Vbeta and 13 Jbeta primers. Only in-frame clones appear in the TCRdb table, and some are missing; sequencing was by immunoSEQ multiplex PCR. The table records 150,000 or so clones, about two thirds of them present only once. The CDR3 extends over 14 amino acids. CDR1 is LGHNA and CDR2 is YSLEER in the germline V gene. The junction had 7 bases not matched to a gene; V was cut back by 6 bases and J by 6 bases. Study conclusions and caveats: It has been reported that TCR beta sequences accurately predicted the HLA-A and HLA-B alleles of most subjects. Common viral pathogens were later found to be apparently linked to several of the most significant clusters.

A note on this clone: The antigen is unknown.

This chain uses TRBV4-3 with TRBJ1-2; 10 positions match TRBD1. Sequencing was carried out using PBMCs. The sequence was collected from a woman younger than 30 in good health and CMV-seronegative. The CDR3: CASSAPGQGHGYTF. CDR3 DNA: TGCGCCAGCAGTGCGCCGGGACAGGGGCATGGCTACACCTTC.